The clone carrying this T cell receptor (beta chain) has just one count. This record belongs to a study of blood T cell repertoires in COVID-19. Across the study: Spain, Italy and the United States supplied samples that represented acute and convalescent COVID-19. The analysed material was cDNA or gDNA that came from T cells, B-cell-depleted T cells, or PBMCs.

Followed longitudinally, the Seattle patients had been enrolled during active infection. J lost 1 base, V lost 0 bases, and 5 bases had no gene match. The V gene's germline CDR1 is LGHNA and CDR2 YNFKEQ. The CDR3 is 17 residues long. Per the original methods: Estimated nucleated cell counts came from reference gene primer amplification. Profiled with immunoSEQ multiplex PCR; TCRdb holds only in-frame clones, not every one. V and J calls and clone size come straight from that table; D and trimming were deduced from the DNA. There are about 180,000 clones in the sample; approximately 85% occur only once, and roughly 5.4% lies in the top ten.

The sequenced sample consisted of peripheral blood. J is TRBJ2-5 and V is TRBV4-2; 10 bases map to TRBD2. This TCR came from a woman aged 45-65 years with COVID-19, enrolled during active disease. CDR3 sequence reads: CASSQDMSGGAQETQYF. The CDR3 nucleotides read TGTGCCAGCAGCCAAGATATGAGCGGGGGGGCCCAAGAGACCCAGTACTTC.